One and the same sample provided the 11 T cell receptor beta chains below, sequenced in a study of T cells in Graves' hyperthyroidism and ophthalmopathy (dated by TCRdb to the late 2010s). Libraries were made using multiplex PCR. Sequencer: Illumina HiSeq 2000. The TCR beta CDR3 regions were amplified from the RNA transcripts. The first round of RT-PCR for the TCR CDR3 was performed with the HTBI primer set and the Qiagen OneStep RT-PCR kit. TCRdb's own reprocessing of the public reads used fastp at Q25 and MiXCR and kept productive beta chains. Rows are combined by CDR3 protein, so each entry shows the most common genes and DNA. The sample yields over 450,000 distinct CDR3 sequences; roughly a sixth were counted once. Roughly a sixth of the sample lies in the top ten. Sample: blood. The receptor set was obtained from a woman between 18 and 29 years old with Graves' ophthalmopathy.

The chain carries TRBV2 and TRBJ2-2; TRBD2 aligns across 11 bases. Germline loops: CDR1 SNHLY, CDR2 FYNNEI. The CDR3 runs to 21 residues. J gave up 2 bases and V 6 bases, and 20 bases lay outside the gene matches. The CDR3 DNA reads TGTGCCAGCAGGGGCTGGGGCAGGCGGGCTAGCGGGAGGACTAACACCGGGGAGCTGTTTTTT. Protein sequence: CASRGWGRRASGRTNTGELFF.

At least ten counts were recorded for this clonotype. The genes are TRBV6-2 or TRBV6-3 and TRBJ1-1; 7 bases agree with TRBD1. Trimming cost V 1 base and J 0 bases; bases outside gene matches: 8. The germline V gene encodes CDR1 MNHEY and CDR2 SVGEGT. The CDR3 is 17 residues long. CDR3 loop: CASSYLTGVGVNTEAFF. CDR3 nucleotides: TGTGCCAGCAGTTACTTAACAGGGGTAGGAGTGAACACTGAAGCTTTCTTT.

Regarding this clonotype: It may be a read error: a sequence one base away is much more abundant. The V and J genes are TRBV3-1 and TRBJ2-1; 14 nucleotides align to TRBD2. The CDR3 sequence is 19 residues long. Germline CDR1 is LGHDT and CDR2 is YNNKEL (reference sequence). The CDR3 DNA reads as TGTGCCAGCAGCCAAGGGGGACTAGCGGGGGACGACTCCAACAATGAGCAGTTCTTC. It yields the protein CASSQGGLAGDDSNNEQFF.

The chain carries TRBV7-9 and TRBJ1-2, with 8 bases that match TRBD1. Looked up from germline, CDR1 is SEHNR and CDR2 is FQNEAQ (reference sequence). The J segment lost 4 bases and the V segment lost 1 base, leaving 8 bases of the junction unmatched. The CDR3 sequence is 16 residues long. CDR3 nucleotide sequence: TGTGCCAGCAGCTTAGGGGCCGCCGGGACAGGCTATGGCTACACCTTC. Residues: CASSLGAAGTGYGYTF.

This clonotype showed up many times. This rearrangement joins TRBV7-2 to TRBJ2-2, with D perhaps TRBD1 (5 bases). CDR3 length: 14 residues. Trimming removed 3 bases at V and 3 bases at J, with 8 bases between. Germline assignment: CDR1 SGHTA and CDR2 FQGNSA. CDR3 sequence reads: CASSFDRYTGELFF. The CDR3 DNA is TGTGCCAGCAGCTTCGACAGATACACCGGGGAGCTGTTTTTT. The full variable domain, rest sourced from reference TRBV7-2 and TRBJ2-2, is GAGVSQSPSNKVTEKGKDVELRCDPISGHTALYWYRQSLGQGLEFLIYFQGNSAPDKSGLPSDRFSAERTGGSVSTLTIQRTQQEDSAVYLCASSFDRYTGELFFGEGSRLTVL.

V is TRBV20-1 and J is TRBJ1-5, with TRBD1 as a possible D gene (5 bases). V lost 5 bases and J lost 5, with 13 bases in between. The CDR3 consists of 13 residues. Germline CDR1 reads DFQATT; CDR2 reads SNEGSKA (reference sequence). Here the CDR3 reads CSAYAREDQPQHF. The CDR3 DNA sequence: TGCAGTGCTTACGCCAGGGAGGATCAGCCCCAGCATTTT.

This clonotype was seen at least ten times. The chain links TRBV2 to TRBJ2-1; 12 bases fit TRBD2. The CDR3 consists of 15 residues. Germline V gene lookup returns CDR1 SNHLY and CDR2 FYNNEI. The V gene end was trimmed by 7 bases and the J gene end by 7 bases; junction bases not matched to a gene: 8. Written as DNA, the CDR3 is TGTGCCAGCACAAGTCTAGCGGGAGGGCCAAATGAGCAGTTCTTC. It specifies CASTSLAGGPNEQFF.

The sample holds a few counts of this clonotype. CDR3 bases: TGTGCCAGCTCAAAGGTTTCTGGGGCCAACGTCCTGACTTTC. The encoded protein is CASSKVSGANVLTF. The rearrangement joins TRBV18 to TRBJ2-6, with D hard to call. The V gene lost 5 bases and the J gene lost 1 base, with 6 bases spanning the gap. Germline loops: CDR1 KGHSH, CDR2 LQKENI. The CDR3 contains 14 residues.

The gene calls are TRBV10-2 and TRBJ1-4, with 9 bases matching TRBD1. After removal of 6 bases from V and 0 bases from J, the junction contained 5 bases not matched to a gene. This CDR3 region has 16 residues. Germline CDR1 and CDR2: WSHSY and SAAADI. The CDR3 DNA sequence: TGCGCCAGCAGCCCAGGGACAGGGTCAACTAATGAAAAACTGTTTTTT. Translating gives CASSPGTGSTNEKLFF.

The rearrangement links TRBV20-1 to TRBJ1-2; D is perhaps TRBD1 (6 bases). Germline V lookup: CDR1 DFQATT, CDR2 SNEGSKA (reference sequence). The CDR3 length is 14 residues. V lost 3 bases to trimming and J lost 4 bases, with 15 bases between them. Written as DNA, the CDR3 is TGCAGTGCTAGGGAACAGGGACGGGGCTATGGCTACACCTTC. This translates into CSAREQGRGYGYTF.

This chain connects TRBV29-1 to TRBJ2-7, with D tentatively TRBD1 or TRBD2 (6 bases each). Trimming shortened V by 4 bases and J by 0 bases, and 10 bases separated the two germline ends. CDR1 SQVTM and CDR2 ANQGSEA come from the germline V gene. The CDR3 covers 13 residues. The CDR3: CSVGGGPSYEQYF. The CDR3 coding sequence is TGCAGCGTTGGTGGGGGGCCCTCCTACGAGCAGTACTTC.